This TCR beta chain was observed in a study of pediatric ulcerative colitis. As to this clone: The antigen is undetermined.

General study points: Blood samples from two patients yielded substantially fewer templates and were excluded from blood-rectal overlap analysis.

Sequencing was at survey level. The repertoire was sequenced with immunoSEQ multiplex PCR; TCRdb's copy has only in-frame clones and lacks some. The sample holds around 30,000 clones, roughly 82% seen once. The ends were cut back, 2 bases at V and 0 bases at J, with 14 bases in the middle. The CDR3 covers 16 residues. In germline, CDR1 is GTSNPN, CDR2 SVGIG (reference sequence). The sequenced sample was blood. V usage is TRBV30 and J usage is TRBJ1-5; no definite D call. This TCR derives from a boy younger than 18 with severe ulcerative colitis. CDR3: CAWSPGLRLSNQPQHF. For the CDR3, the DNA is TGTGCCTGGAGTCCGGGCCTCAGACTTAGCAATCAGCCCCAGCATTTT.